This TCR beta chain was sequenced in a study of cytomegalovirus exposure and HLA in healthy donors. Whole-study results and caveats: Most of the CMV-associated TCR beta chains (in a later analysis) appeared to be HLA-restricted. Analysis was performed later, and it showed HLA-associated TCR beta chains to be more clonally expanded than equally common others. TCR beta V segments were, for the most part, productive about 87% or about 30% of the time in an earlier analysis. Near-uniform donor sequencing depth was presumed by presence/absence analyses.

Primers included in the PCR were 60 Vbeta and 13 Jbeta primers. The method was immunoSEQ multiplex PCR; TCRdb's version includes in-frame clones alone and lacks a portion of them. The table lists 98,000 or so clones, almost 80% of them singletons, with approximately 5% in the top ten. Germline V gene data show CDR1 as MDHEN and CDR2 as SYDVKM. The CDR3 sequence is 14 residues long. The J segment lost 4 bases and the V segment lost 7 bases, leaving 7 bases of the junction unmatched. This clone was detected only a few times. Its antigen remains unknown. This clonotype was obtained from a man in his fifties or sixties in good health and CMV-seropositive. The sample comprised PBMCs. The rearrangement uses TRBV28 and TRBJ1-2, with 9 bases identical to TRBD1. This chain's CDR3 is CASNSGQGSYGYTF. The CDR3 DNA is TGTGCCAGCAATTCAGGACAGGGGAGCTATGGCTACACCTTC.